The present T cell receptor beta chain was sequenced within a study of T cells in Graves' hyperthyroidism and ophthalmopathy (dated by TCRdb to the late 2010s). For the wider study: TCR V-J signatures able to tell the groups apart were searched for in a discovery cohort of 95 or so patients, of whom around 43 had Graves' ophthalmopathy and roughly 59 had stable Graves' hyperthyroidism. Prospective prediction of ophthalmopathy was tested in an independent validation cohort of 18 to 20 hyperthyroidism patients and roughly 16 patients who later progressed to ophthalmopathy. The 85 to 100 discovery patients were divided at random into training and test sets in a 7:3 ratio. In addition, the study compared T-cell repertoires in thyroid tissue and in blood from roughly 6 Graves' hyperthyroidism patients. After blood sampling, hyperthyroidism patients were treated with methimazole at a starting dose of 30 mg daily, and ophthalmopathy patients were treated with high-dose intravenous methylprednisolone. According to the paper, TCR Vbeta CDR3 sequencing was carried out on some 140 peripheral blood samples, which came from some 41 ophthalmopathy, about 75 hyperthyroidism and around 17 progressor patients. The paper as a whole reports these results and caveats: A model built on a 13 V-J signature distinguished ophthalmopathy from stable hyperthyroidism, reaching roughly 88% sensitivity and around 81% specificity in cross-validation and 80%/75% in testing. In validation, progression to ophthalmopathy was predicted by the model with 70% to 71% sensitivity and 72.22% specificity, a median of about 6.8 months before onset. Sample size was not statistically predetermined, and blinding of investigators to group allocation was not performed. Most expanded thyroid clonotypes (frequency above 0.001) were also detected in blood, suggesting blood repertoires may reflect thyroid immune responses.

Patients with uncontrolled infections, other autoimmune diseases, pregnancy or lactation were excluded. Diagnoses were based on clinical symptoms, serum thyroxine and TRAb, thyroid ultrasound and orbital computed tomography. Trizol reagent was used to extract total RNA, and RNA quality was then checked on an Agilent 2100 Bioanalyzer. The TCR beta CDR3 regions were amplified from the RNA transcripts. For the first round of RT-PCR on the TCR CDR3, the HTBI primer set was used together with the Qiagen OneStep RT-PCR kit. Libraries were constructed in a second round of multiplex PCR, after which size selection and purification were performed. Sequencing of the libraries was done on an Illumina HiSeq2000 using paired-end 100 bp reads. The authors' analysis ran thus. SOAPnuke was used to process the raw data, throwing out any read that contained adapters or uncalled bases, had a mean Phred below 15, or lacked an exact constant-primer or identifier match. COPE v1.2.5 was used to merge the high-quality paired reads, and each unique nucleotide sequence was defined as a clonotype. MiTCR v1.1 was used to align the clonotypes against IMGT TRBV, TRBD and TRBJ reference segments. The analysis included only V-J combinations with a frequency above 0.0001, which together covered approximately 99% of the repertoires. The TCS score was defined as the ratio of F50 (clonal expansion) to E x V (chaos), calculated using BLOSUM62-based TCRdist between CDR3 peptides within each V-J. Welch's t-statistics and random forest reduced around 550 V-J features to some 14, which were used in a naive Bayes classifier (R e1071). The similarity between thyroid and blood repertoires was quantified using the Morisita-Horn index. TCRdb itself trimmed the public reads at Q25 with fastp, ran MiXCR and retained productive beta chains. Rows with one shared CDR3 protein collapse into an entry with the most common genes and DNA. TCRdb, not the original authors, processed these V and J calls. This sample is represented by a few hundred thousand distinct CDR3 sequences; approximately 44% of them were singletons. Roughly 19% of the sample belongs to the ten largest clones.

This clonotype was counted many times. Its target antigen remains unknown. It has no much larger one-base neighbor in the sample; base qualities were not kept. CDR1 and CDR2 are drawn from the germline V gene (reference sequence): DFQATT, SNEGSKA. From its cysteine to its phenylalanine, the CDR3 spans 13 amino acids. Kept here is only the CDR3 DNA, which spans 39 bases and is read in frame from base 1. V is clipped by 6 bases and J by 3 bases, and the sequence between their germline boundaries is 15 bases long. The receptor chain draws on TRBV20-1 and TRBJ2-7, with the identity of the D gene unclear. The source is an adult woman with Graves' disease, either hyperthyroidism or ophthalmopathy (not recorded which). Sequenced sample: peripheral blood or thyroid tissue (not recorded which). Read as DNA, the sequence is TGCAGTGCAAACGGAGAGGATGGCTACGAGCAGTACTTC. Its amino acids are CSANGEDGYEQYF.